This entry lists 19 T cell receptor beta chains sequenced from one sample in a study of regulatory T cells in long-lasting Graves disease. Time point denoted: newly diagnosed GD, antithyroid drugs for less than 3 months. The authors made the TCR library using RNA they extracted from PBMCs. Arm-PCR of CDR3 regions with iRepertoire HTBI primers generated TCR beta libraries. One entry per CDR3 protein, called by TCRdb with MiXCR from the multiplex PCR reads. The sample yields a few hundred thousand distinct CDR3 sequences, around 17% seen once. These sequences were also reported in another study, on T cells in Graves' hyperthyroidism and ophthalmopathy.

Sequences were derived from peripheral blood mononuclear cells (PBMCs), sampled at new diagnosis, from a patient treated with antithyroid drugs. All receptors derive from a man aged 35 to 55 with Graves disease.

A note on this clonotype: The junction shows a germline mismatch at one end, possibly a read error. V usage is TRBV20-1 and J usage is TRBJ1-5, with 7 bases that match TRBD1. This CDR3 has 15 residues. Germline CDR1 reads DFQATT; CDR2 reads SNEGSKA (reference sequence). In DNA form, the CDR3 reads TGTAGTGCTAGGTCGGCAGGGGGGGAGAATCAGCCCCAGCATTTT. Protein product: CSARSAGGENQPQHF.

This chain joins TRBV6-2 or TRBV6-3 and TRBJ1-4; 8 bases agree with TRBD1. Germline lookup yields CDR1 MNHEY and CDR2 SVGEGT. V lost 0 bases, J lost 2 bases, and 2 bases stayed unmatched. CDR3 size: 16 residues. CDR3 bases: TGTGCCAGCAGTTACTCGCACAGGGGGACTAATGAAAAACTGTTTTTT. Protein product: CASSYSHRGTNEKLFF.

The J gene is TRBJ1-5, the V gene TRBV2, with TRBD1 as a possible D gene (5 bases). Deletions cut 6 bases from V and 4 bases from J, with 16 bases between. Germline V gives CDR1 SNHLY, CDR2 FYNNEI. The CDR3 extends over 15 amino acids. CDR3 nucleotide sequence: TGTGCCAGCAGCCGGGGCCCGGGTAGAAATCAGCCCCAGCATTTT. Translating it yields CASSRGPGRNQPQHF. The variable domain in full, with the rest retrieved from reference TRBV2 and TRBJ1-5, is EPEVTQTPSHQVTQMGQEVILRCVPISNHLYFYWYRQILGQKVEFLVSFYNNEISEKSEIFDDQFSVERPDGSNFTLKIRSTKLEDSAMYFCASSRGPGRNQPQHFGDGTRLSIL.

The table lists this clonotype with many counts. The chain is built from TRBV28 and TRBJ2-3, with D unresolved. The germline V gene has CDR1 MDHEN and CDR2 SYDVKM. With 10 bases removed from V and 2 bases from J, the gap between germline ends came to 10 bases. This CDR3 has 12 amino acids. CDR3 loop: CATQTHTDTQYF. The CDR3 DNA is TGTGCCACACAAACCCACACAGATACGCAGTATTTT. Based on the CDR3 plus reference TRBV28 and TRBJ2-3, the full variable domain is DVKVTQSSRYLVKRTGEKVFLECVQDMDHENMFWYRQDPGLGLRLIYFSYDVKMKEKGDIPEGYSVSREKKERFSLILESASTNQTSMYLCATQTHTDTQYFGPGTRLTVL.

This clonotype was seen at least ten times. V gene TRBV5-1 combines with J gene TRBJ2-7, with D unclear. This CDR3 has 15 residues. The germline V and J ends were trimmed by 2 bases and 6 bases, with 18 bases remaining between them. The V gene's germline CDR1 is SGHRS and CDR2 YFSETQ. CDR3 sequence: CASSFMTSATGEQYF. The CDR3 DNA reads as TGCGCCAGCAGCTTTATGACTTCCGCGACCGGCGAGCAGTACTTC.

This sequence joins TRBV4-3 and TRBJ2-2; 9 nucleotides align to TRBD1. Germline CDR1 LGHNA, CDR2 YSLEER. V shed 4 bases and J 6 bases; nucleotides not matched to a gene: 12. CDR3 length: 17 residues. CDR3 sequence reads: CASSPGPRDRASGELFF. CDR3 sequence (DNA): TGCGCCAGCAGCCCGGGGCCCCGGGACAGGGCCTCCGGGGAGCTGTTTTTT.

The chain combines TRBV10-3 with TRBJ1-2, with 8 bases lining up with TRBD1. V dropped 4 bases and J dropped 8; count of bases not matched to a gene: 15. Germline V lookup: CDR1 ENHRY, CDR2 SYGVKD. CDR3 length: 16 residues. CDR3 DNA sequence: TGTGCCATCAGTGGGACAGGGCCCGAAAAAGGGACCGGCTACACCTTC. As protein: CAISGTGPEKGTGYTF.

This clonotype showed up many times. CDR3 region: CASSQTGFNSPLHF. CDR3 DNA: TGTGCCAGCTCACAGACAGGTTTTAATTCACCCCTCCACTTT. V and J are TRBV18 and TRBJ1-6; D might be TRBD1 (6 bases). Germline assignment: CDR1 KGHSH and CDR2 LQKENI. Trimming took off 4 bases at V and 6 bases at J, with 10 bases between the two ends. The CDR3 has 14 amino acids. Looking up the rest from reference TRBV18 and TRBJ1-6 gives the full variable domain: NAGVMQNPRHLVRRRGQEARLRCSPMKGHSHVYWYRQLPEEGLKFMVYLQKENIIDESGMPKERFSAEFPKEGPSILRIQQVVRGDSAAYFCASSQTGFNSPLHFGNGTRLTVT.

CDR3 amino acids: CASRIRNTGELFF. CDR3 nucleotides: TGTGCCAGCAGGATTAGGAACACCGGGGAGCTGTTTTTT. This sequence joins TRBV6-1 and TRBJ2-2; D uncertain. Trimming cost V 6 bases and J 1 base, with 6 bases left between them. The CDR3 length is 13 residues. Looked up from germline, CDR1 is MNHNS and CDR2 is SASEGT.

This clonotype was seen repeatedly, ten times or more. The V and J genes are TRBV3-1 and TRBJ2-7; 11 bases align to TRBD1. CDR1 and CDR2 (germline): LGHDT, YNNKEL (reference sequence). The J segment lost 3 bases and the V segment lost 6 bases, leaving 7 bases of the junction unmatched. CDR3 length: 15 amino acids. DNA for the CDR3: TGTGCCAGCAGTACTTGGACAGGGGGCGGCTACGAGCAGTACTTC. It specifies CASSTWTGGGYEQYF.

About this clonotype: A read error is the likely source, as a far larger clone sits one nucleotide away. The CDR3, as DNA: TGTGCCAGCCACAGAAGCGACGGGCTGAACACTGAAGCTTTCTTT. As protein: CASHRSDGLNTEAFF. The chain recombines TRBV9 with TRBJ1-1; D remains unclear. Germline CDR1 SGDLS, CDR2 YYNGEE. Trimming removed 7 bases at V and 0 bases at J, with 16 bases between. The CDR3 has 15 amino acids.

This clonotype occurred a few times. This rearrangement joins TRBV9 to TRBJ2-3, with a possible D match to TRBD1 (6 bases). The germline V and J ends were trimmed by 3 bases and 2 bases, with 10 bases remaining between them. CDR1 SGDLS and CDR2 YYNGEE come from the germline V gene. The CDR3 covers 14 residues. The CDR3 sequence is CASSGDRYTDTQYF. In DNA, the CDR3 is TGTGCCAGCAGCGGCGACAGGTACACAGATACGCAGTATTTT.

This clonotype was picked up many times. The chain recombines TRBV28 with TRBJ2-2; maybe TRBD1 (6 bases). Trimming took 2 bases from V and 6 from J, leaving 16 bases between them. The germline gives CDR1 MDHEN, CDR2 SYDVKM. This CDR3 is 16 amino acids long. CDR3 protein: CASSLDTGIWAGELFF. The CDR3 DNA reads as TGTGCCAGCAGTTTAGATACAGGGATCTGGGCCGGGGAGCTGTTTTTT.

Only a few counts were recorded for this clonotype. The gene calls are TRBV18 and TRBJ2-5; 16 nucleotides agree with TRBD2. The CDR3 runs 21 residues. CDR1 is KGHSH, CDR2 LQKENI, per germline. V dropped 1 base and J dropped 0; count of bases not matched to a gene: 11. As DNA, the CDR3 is TGTGCCAGCTCACCACTCCCCCTCGGGACTAGCGGGGGGGAGTACCAAGAGACCCAGTACTTC. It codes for CASSPLPLGTSGGEYQETQYF.

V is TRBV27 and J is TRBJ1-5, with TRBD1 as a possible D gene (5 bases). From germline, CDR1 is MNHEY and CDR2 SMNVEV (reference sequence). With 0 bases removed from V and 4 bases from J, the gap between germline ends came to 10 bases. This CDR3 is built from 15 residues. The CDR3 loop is CASSLSMGGNQPQHF. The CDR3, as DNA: TGTGCCAGCAGTTTATCGATGGGGGGGAATCAGCCCCAGCATTTT.

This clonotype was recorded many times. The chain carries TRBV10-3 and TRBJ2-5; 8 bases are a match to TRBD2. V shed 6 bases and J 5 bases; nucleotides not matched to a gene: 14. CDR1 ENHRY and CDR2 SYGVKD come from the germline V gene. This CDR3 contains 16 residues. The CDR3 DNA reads TGTGCCATCAGCTCCCAGGGGAGGCGGGGGGCCGAGACCCAGTACTTC. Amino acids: CAISSQGRRGAETQYF.

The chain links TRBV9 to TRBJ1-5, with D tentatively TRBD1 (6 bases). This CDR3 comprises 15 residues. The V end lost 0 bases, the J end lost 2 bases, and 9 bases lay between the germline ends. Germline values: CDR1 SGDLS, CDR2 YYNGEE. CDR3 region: CASSVGGGGNQPQHF. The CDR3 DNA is TGTGCCAGCAGCGTAGGAGGGGGGGGCAATCAGCCCCAGCATTTT.

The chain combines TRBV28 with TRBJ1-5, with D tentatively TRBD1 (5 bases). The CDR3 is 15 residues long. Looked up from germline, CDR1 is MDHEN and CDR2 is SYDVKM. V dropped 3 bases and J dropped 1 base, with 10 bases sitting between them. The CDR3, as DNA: TGTGCCAGCAGTTTCGCAGAGGGGAGCAATCAGCCCCAGCATTTT. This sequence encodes CASSFAEGSNQPQHF.

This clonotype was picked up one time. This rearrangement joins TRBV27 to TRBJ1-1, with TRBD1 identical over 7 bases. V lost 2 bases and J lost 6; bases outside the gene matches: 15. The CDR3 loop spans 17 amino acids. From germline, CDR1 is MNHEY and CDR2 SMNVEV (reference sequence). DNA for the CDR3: TGTGCCAGCAGTTTAAGTACTTGGACAGGCCGAAGGGCTGAAGCTTTCTTT. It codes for CASSLSTWTGRRAEAFF.